The T cell receptor (beta chain) described here comes from a study of T cell responses to AZD1222 COVID-19 vaccine. This clone came up once. The assay was immunoSEQ multiplex PCR, and TCRdb's table has in-frame clones only and misses some. Of 86,000 or so clones in the sample, around nine tenths are singletons; the top ten hold about 3%. The source was peripheral blood, collected on day 0 of AZD1222 vaccination. This clonotype was sampled from an adult in good health.

Here the CDR3 reads CASSQGKGSKNTEAFF. The CDR3 DNA reads TGCGCCAGCTCTCAGGGGAAGGGAAGCAAGAACACTGAAGCTTTCTTT. The chain has TRBV10-2 and TRBJ1-1, with D possibly TRBD1 on 6 matching bases. The CDR3 spans 16 residues. Germline V gene sequence: CDR1 WSHSY, CDR2 SAAADI. With 8 bases removed from V and 1 base from J, the gap between germline ends came to 20 bases.